Listed below are T cell receptor beta chains from one sample, sequenced in a study of blood T cells in healthy people across ages. TCRdb independently ran MiXCR on the 5' RACE reads; one entry per CDR3 protein. The table has around 650,000 distinct CDR3 sequences, about 43% seen once. The specimen sequenced was blood. These receptors were taken from an elderly man in good health. Both conserved end residues are part of each CDR3. A D gene is named only where the DNA matches it firmly. Some rows have no size entry. The others give once, few or many, or a class for an expanded clone.

TRBV20-1	TRBJ1-1	-	-	TGCAGTGCTCTAGGCAATTCGGGGGGCCCCCGAGGGACTGAAGCTTTCTTT	CSALGNSGGPRGTEAFF
TRBV5-1	TRBJ2-5	-	TRBD1	TGCGCCAGCCCCTTGACAGGGGGCGTCCAAGAGACCCAGTACTTC	CASPLTGGVQETQYF
TRBV30	TRBJ1-4	-	-	TGTGCCTGGAGTCACATGGTCCTTAATGAAAAACTGTTTTTT	CAWSHMVLNEKLFF
TRBV6-5	TRBJ1-6	-	TRBD1	TGTGCCAGCAGCTCCCAAGAGCACAGGGGTGGGACCCTCCACTTT	CASSSQEHRGGTLHF
TRBV18	TRBJ2-7	few	TRBD1	TGTGCCAGCTCATCATTTTACGCGGGACAGGGAGCGGAGCAGTACTTC	CASSSFYAGQGAEQYF
TRBV20-1	TRBJ2-5	-	-	TGCAGTGCTAGAGATTGGCAAGAGACCCAGTACTTC	CSARDWQETQYF
TRBV5-5	TRBJ1-2	-	-	TGTGCCAGCAGCTTGGAGCGGATTAACTATGGCTACACCTTC	CASSLERINYGYTF
TRBV29-1	TRBJ2-7	-	-	TGCAGCGTTCTGTCCCCAGGACAGCCAGCCTACAATGAGCAGTACTTC	CSVLSPGQPAYNEQYF
TRBV20-1	TRBJ2-7	-	TRBD2	TGCAGTGCTAGAGAGCGAGCGGGGGGTCCCTACGAGCAGTACTTC	CSARERAGGPYEQYF
TRBV20-1	TRBJ2-7	few	TRBD2	TGCAGTGCTAGAGCCCCCTTGGCGGGAGGGCGAGGCGAGCAGTACTTC	CSARAPLAGGRGEQYF
TRBV6-1	TRBJ2-1	-	TRBD1	TGTGCCAGCAGTCAGGGGACAGCCCTCCTCTCCTACAATGAGCAGTTCTTC	CASSQGTALLSYNEQFF
TRBV20-1	TRBJ1-2	few	-	TGCAGTGCTGAACCGGATGTCTTCGGCTATGGCTACACCTTC	CSAEPDVFGYGYTF
TRBV5-1	TRBJ2-5	few	-	TGCGCCAGCAGCTTGGTAGGCTCTAGAGAAGAGACCCAGTACTTC	CASSLVGSREETQYF
TRBV3-1	TRBJ2-1	-	-	TGTGCCAGCAGCCAAGGTTCAGGGGGGCTCTTCAATGAGCAGTTCTTC	CASSQGSGGLFNEQFF
TRBV7-2	TRBJ2-4	few	-	TGTGCCAGCAGCCAAGAGGGACCGAGCAAAAACATTCAGTACTTC	CASSQEGPSKNIQYF
TRBV25-1	TRBJ2-5	-	TRBD1	TGTGCCAGCAGTGACCCCAGGACAGGGATAAAGCAGTACTTC	CASSDPRTGIKQYF
TRBV6-2/TRBV6-3	TRBJ2-7	few	TRBD2	TGTGCCAGCAGTAGCCCCTTGCGTCCGGGAGGTGATTACGAGCAGTACTTC	CASSSPLRPGGDYEQYF
TRBV6-2/TRBV6-3	TRBJ2-1	-	-	TGTGCCAGCAGTTCCAGGGGCCTCCCCAGTGAGCAGTTCTTC	CASSSRGLPSEQFF
TRBV12-3/TRBV12-4	TRBJ2-7	few	-	TGTGCCAGCAGTCCACTCAATACCTACGAGCAGTACTTC	CASSPLNTYEQYF
TRBV10-2	TRBJ1-5	-	TRBD1	TGCGCCAGCAGTGTCACAGGGGGCTCGGGTCAGCCCCAGCATTTT	CASSVTGGSGQPQHF
TRBV14	TRBJ2-1	few	TRBD1	TGTGCCAGCAGCCAAGATGGGACAGGGGTCCCGTTCTTC	CASSQDGTGVPFF
TRBV28	TRBJ2-1	-	TRBD2	TGTGCCAGCAGTTCCCCTAGCGGGATCATCTATCGGGCGTTCTTC	CASSSPSGIIYRAFF
TRBV7-2	TRBJ2-7	few	-	TGTGCCAGCAGCTTAACCGGCGGCTATAGCTCCTACGAGCAGTACTTC	CASSLTGGYSSYEQYF
TRBV20-1	TRBJ2-1	-	-	TGCAGTGCCCCCGGAGCTCTGACGCAGAATGAGCAGTTCTTC	CSAPGALTQNEQFF
TRBV20-1	TRBJ2-3	-	TRBD2	TGCAGCCTAGCGGGTGGAGGCACAGATACGCAGTATTTT	CSLAGGGTDTQYF
TRBV5-1	TRBJ2-5	many	TRBD2	TGCGCCAGCACAAGTTCCGGGACTACGGAGACCCAGTACTTC	CASTSSGTTETQYF
TRBV11-2	TRBJ2-1	few	-	TGTGCCAGCAGCACCTCCCCCTCGGATGAGCAGTTCTTC	CASSTSPSDEQFF
TRBV6-1	TRBJ2-7	many	TRBD2	TGTGCCAGCAGTGAACAGATAGCGGGGTCCTACGAGCAGTACTTC	CASSEQIAGSYEQYF
TRBV5-1	TRBJ1-2	few	-	TGCGCCAGCAGCTTGGACGTGGGGGGCGGGGGACCGGCCTATGGCTACACCTTC	CASSLDVGGGGPAYGYTF
TRBV5-1	TRBJ2-1	-	-	TGCGCCAGCAGCGGGGGACTCACCAAGGATGAGCAGTTCTTC	CASSGGLTKDEQFF
TRBV3-1	TRBJ2-1	-	TRBD2	TGTGCCAGCAGGCAACCGACTAGCGGGGGAAATGAGCAGTTCTTC	CASRQPTSGGNEQFF
TRBV29-1	TRBJ2-3	many	TRBD1	TGCAGCGTTGAAGCAGGGGGCGGCACAGATACGCAGTATTTT	CSVEAGGGTDTQYF